This paragraph covers one TCR beta chain sequence. This specimen belongs to a study of cytomegalovirus exposure and HLA in healthy donors. The CDR3 sequence is 12 residues long. The germline gives CDR1 MNHEY, CDR2 SVGAGI. Trimming took 2 bases from V and 8 from J, leaving 9 bases between them. The assay was immunoSEQ multiplex PCR, and TCRdb's table has in-frame clones only and misses some. The sample lists tens of thousands of clones, roughly 90% occurring once. The V and J genes are TRBV6-5 and TRBJ1-2; D gene unclear. Material: PBMCs. The source of this sequence is a man younger than 40 in good health and CMV-seronegative. The CDR3: CASSYNAGGYTF. CDR3 in DNA: TGTGCCAGCAGTTACAATGCTGGCGGCTACACCTTC.